This entry describes one T cell receptor beta chain. Its antigen is as yet unknown. Compared with germline, one end of the junction differs, possibly owing to a read error. This entry belongs to a study of T cell responses to AZD1222 COVID-19 vaccine. Clones were sequenced by immunoSEQ multiplex PCR, and TCRdb holds only the in-frame ones, with some missing. The repertoire consists of 100,000 to 150,000 clones, with over 75% occurring once and the leading ten covering 5% to 7%. General observations from the study: Clonal diversity may have been underestimated, and the donors were mostly white British, with more females than males. Elevations in Spike-specific TCR breadth and depth followed administration of two AZD1222 doses.

The CDR3 loop spans 11 amino acids. CDR1 and CDR2 from the germline V gene are SGHTA and FQGNSA. The receptor was isolated from an adult in good health. The J gene is TRBJ1-2, the V gene TRBV7-2; tentative D call: TRBD1 (5 bases). The specimen comprised peripheral blood, sampled on day 0 of AZD1222 vaccination. The CDR3 spells CASSLGGDRHF. CDR3 coding DNA: TGTGCCAGCAGCTTGGGAGGGGATCGCCATTTC.